A single sample gave rise to the 10 T cell receptor beta chains below, sequenced in a study of spatial heterogeneity in lung cancer (dated by TCRdb to between 2018 and 2021). The meaning of the sample's time point label: sample taken at primary tumor resection. TCR sequencing used whole RNA extracted from tumor and nontumor lung tissue, or from cryopreserved PBMC samples, without cell sorting. Library method: 5' RACE. For sequencing, a NextSeq 500 was employed. TCRdb trimmed the raw reads at Q25, called clones with MiXCR and kept productive beta chains. One record per CDR3 amino acid sequence lists the most common genes and DNA. For this sample there are more than 5,500 distinct CDR3 sequences; 5.4% appear just once. The ten largest clonotypes hold 6.5% to 8.5% of the sample. The source was normal lung tissue next to the tumor, collected at surgery. The source is a female donor with early-stage non-small cell lung cancer.

This chain joins TRBV20-1 and TRBJ2-2, with D perhaps given as TRBD1 or TRBD2 (5 bases each). The CDR3 spans 14 residues. The germline gives CDR1 DFQATT, CDR2 SNEGSKA (reference sequence). The V and J ends lost 3 bases and 8 bases respectively, with 16 bases between them. The CDR3 sequence is CSASLFRGAGELFF. In DNA, the CDR3 is TGCAGTGCTAGTCTATTTAGGGGAGCTGGGGAGCTGTTTTTT.

Sample share makes this clonotype medium-sized. This chain links TRBV27 with TRBJ2-7, with 8 bases that match TRBD1. CDR3 length equals 11 residues. The germline CDR1 and CDR2 sequences are MNHEY and SMNVEV (reference sequence). Unmatched junction bases numbered 4, after V lost 3 bases and J lost 12 bases. The DNA of the CDR3 is TGTGCCAGCAGTTTCAGGGGGCGGTTGTACTTC. It is translated as CASSFRGRLYF.

This clonotype is labeled large (0.1 to 1%). V gene TRBV29-1 combines with J gene TRBJ2-1; D perhaps matches TRBD1 (6 bases). Trimming took 4 bases from V and 10 from J, leaving 20 bases between them. Germline V lookup: CDR1 SQVTM, CDR2 ANQGSEA. The CDR3 runs 14 residues. CDR3 coding DNA: TGCAGCGTTGGTAAGAGACAGGAAGGTGGGGAGCAGTTCTTC. It translates to CSVGKRQEGGEQFF.

There are many counts of this clonotype. The chain links TRBV6-1 to TRBJ1-2, with D unclear. The CDR3 loop spans 13 amino acids. V lost 10 bases and J lost 1, with 13 bases in between. Germline assignment: CDR1 MNHNS and CDR2 SASEGT. The CDR3, as DNA: TGTGCCATCAAGGAACAGCTTAACTATGGCTACACCTTC. It is translated as CAIKEQLNYGYTF.

The sample holds many counts of this clonotype. The chain joins TRBV20-1 to TRBJ2-7; D is uncertain. The CDR3 is made up of 12 amino acids. In germline, CDR1 is DFQATT, CDR2 SNEGSKA (reference sequence). V was trimmed by 4 bases and J by 6 bases, leaving 13 bases between them. CDR3 sequence (DNA): TGCAGTGCTACAAATGGGATCGGCGAGCAGTACTTC. It specifies CSATNGIGEQYF.

This clonotype was picked up many times. This chain connects TRBV6-1 to TRBJ1-5; D may be TRBD1 (5 bases). Per germline, CDR1 MNHNS and CDR2 SASEGT. V gave up 6 bases and J gave up 5 bases, with 11 bases separating them. The CDR3 has 13 residues. Written as DNA, the CDR3 is TGTGCCAGCAGCGATGGGGCTTATCAGCCCCAGCATTTT. This sequence encodes CASSDGAYQPQHF.

By frequency in the sample, this clonotype is medium-sized. J is TRBJ2-5 and V is TRBV28, with TRBD2 identical over 7 bases. This CDR3 spans 14 amino acids. J lost 4 bases, V lost 5 bases, and 7 bases had no gene match. CDR1 MDHEN and CDR2 SYDVKM come from the germline V gene. The CDR3: CASSESGEAETQYF. CDR3 coding DNA: TGTGCCAGCAGTGAGAGCGGGGAGGCAGAGACCCAGTACTTC.

This clonotype is labeled as medium-sized. DNA of the CDR3: TGTGCCAGCAGCCGGACAGGTTTTAGGCCGCGGGCCACTGAAGCTTTCTTT. Its translation is CASSRTGFRPRATEAFF. J is TRBJ1-1 and V is TRBV7-2, with TRBD1 identical over 7 bases. Germline CDR1 and CDR2: SGHTA and FQGNSA. J lost 4 bases, V lost 5 bases, and 16 bases had no gene match. This CDR3 is 17 amino acids long.

In its sample, this clonotype was seen a few times. The J gene is TRBJ2-1, the V gene TRBV6-5; 9 bases fit TRBD2. Looked up from germline, CDR1 is MNHEY and CDR2 is SVGAGI. This CDR3 contains 17 residues. The J segment lost 0 bases and the V segment lost 4 bases, leaving 7 bases of the junction unmatched. The CDR3 loop is CASSSLAGLSSYNEQFF. For the CDR3, the DNA is TGTGCCAGCAGTTCTCTAGCGGGATTAAGCTCCTACAATGAGCAGTTCTTC.

In its sample, this clonotype was seen many times. V gene TRBV27 combines with J gene TRBJ1-1; possibly TRBD1 for D (6 bases). The CDR3 spans 19 residues. Between the trimmed V and J ends, which lost 3 bases and 6 bases, there was a span of 29 bases. Germline V gives CDR1 MNHEY, CDR2 SMNVEV (reference sequence). CDR3 nucleotide sequence: TGTGCCAGCAGTTTTTTGCGCGGGGCAGGGGCTAAAGGGGGACCTGAAGCTTTCTTT. Protein: CASSFLRGAGAKGGPEAFF.